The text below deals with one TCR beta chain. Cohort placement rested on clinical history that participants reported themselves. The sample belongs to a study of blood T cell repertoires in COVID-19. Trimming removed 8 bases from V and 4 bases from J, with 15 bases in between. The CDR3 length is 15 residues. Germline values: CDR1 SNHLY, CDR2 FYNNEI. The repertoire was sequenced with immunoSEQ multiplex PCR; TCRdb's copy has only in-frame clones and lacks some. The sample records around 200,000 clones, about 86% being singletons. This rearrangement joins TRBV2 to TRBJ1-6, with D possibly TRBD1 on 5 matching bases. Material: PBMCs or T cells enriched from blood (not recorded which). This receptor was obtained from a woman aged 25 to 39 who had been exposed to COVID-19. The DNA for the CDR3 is TGTGCCAGCCTTAGTTTAGGGGCATATAATTCACCCCTCCACTTT. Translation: CASLSLGAYNSPLHF.